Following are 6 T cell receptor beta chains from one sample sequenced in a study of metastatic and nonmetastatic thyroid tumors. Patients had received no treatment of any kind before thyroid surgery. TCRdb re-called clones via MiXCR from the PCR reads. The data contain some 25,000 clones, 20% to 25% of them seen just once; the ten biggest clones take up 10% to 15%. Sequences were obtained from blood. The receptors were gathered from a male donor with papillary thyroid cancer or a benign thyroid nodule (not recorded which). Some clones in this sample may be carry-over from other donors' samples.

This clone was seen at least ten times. The DNA for the CDR3 is TGTGCTAGTGGTTTAATGACAGGAACAGACGGCAATCAGCCCCAGCATTTT. Its translation is CASGLMTGTDGNQPQHF. The chain carries TRBV12-5 and TRBJ1-5; tentative D call: TRBD1 (6 bases). V was shortened by 3 bases and J by 2 bases, with 17 bases between the two germline ends. Looked up from germline, CDR1 is LGHNT and CDR2 is FRNRAP. This CDR3 comprises 17 residues. The variable domain in full, with the rest retrieved from reference TRBV12-5 and TRBJ1-5, is DARVTQTPRHKVTEMGQEVTMRCQPILGHNTVFWYRQTMMQGLELLAYFRNRAPLDDSGMPKDRFSAEMPDATLATLKIQPSEPRDSAVYFCASGLMTGTDGNQPQHFGDGTRLSIL.

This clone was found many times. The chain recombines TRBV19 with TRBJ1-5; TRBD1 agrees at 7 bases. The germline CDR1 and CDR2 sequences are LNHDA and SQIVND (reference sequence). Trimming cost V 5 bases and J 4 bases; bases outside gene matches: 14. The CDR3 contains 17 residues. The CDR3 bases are TGTGCCAGTAGTGTCGGACAGGACCTTCTTCCTAATCAGCCCCAGCATTTT. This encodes CASSVGQDLLPNQPQHF.

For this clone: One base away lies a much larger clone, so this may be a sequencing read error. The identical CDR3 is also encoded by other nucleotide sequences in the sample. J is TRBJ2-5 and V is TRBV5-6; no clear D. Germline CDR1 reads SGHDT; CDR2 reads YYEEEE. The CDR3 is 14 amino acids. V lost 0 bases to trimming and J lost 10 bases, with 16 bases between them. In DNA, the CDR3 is TGTGCCAGCAGCTTGGCAGCAGGCGACGCCCTCCAGTACTTC. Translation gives CASSLAAGDALQYF.

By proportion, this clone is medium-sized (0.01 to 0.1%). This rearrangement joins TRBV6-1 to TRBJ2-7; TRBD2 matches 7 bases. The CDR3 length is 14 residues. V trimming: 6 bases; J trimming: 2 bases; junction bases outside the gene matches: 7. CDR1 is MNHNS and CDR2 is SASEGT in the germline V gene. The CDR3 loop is CASSPGGRAYEQYF. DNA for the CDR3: TGTGCCAGCAGCCCGGGAGGTAGGGCCTACGAGCAGTACTTC.

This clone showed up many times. The DNA for the CDR3 is TGTGCCAGCAGCTTAGGAACCTCACAAGAGACCCAGTACTTC. Protein sequence: CASSLGTSQETQYF. V gene TRBV7-9 combines with J gene TRBJ2-5; D is uncertain. V was cut by 1 base and J by 2 bases, with 8 bases left in between. This CDR3 is 14 amino acids long. Per germline, CDR1 SEHNR and CDR2 FQNEAQ (reference sequence).

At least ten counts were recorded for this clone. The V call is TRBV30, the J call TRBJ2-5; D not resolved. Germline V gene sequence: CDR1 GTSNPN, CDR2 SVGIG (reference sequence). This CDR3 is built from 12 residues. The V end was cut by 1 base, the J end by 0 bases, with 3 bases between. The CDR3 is CAWSEDQETQYF. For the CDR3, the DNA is TGTGCCTGGAGTGAGGACCAAGAGACCCAGTACTTC.